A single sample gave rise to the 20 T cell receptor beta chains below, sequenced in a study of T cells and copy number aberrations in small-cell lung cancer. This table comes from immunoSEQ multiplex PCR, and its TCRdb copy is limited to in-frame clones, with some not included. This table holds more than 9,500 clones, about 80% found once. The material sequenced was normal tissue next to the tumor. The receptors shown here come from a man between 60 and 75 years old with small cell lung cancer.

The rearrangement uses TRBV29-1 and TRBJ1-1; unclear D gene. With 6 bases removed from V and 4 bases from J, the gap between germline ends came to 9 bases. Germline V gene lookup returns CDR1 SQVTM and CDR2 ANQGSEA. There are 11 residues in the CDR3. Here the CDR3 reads CSVTPSTEAFF. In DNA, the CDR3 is TGCAGCGTAACTCCCTCCACTGAAGCTTTCTTT.

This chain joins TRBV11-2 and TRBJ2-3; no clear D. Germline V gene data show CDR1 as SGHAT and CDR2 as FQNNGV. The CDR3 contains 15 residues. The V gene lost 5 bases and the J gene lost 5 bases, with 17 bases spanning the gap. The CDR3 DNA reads TGTGCCAGCAGCCCCACGCCAGACGTGCGAGATACGCAGTATTTT. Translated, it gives CASSPTPDVRDTQYF.

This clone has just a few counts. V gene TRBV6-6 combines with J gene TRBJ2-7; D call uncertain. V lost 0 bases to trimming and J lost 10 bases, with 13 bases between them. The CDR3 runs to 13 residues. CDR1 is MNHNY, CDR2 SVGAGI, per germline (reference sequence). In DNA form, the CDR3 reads TGTGCCAGCAGTTACTCGAAAGGAGCCGTCCAGTACTTC. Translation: CASSYSKGAVQYF.

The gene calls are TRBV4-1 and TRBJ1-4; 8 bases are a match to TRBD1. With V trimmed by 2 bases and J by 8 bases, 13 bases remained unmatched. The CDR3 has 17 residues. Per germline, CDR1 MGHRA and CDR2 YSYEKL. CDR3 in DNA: TGCGCCAGCAGCCAAAAATTGCAGGGGGCGCTGGGGGAAAAACTGTTTTTT. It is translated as CASSQKLQGALGEKLFF.

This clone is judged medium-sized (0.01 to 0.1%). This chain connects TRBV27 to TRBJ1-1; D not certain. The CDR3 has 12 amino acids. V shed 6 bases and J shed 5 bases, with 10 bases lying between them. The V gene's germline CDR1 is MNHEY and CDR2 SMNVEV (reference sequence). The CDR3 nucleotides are TGTGCCAGCAGGAAACATGGTACTGAAGCTTTCTTT. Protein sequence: CASRKHGTEAFF.

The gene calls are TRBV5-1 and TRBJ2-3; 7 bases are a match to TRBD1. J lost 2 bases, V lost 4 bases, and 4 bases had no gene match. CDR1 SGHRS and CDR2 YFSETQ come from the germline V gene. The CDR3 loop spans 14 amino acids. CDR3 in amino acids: CASSPDRPTDTQYF. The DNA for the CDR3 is TGCGCCAGCAGCCCGGACAGGCCCACAGATACGCAGTATTTT.

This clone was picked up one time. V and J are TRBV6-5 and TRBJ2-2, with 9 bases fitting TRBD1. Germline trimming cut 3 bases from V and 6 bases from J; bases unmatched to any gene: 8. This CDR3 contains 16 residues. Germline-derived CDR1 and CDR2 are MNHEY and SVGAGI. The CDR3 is CASSYTPGQGSGELFF. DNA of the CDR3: TGTGCCAGCAGTTATACTCCGGGACAGGGATCCGGGGAGCTGTTTTTT.

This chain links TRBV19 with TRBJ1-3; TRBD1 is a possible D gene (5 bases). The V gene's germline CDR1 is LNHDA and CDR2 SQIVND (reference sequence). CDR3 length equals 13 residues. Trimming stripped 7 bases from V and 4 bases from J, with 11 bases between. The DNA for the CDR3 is TGTGCCAGTAATCAGGGAATCGGAAACACCATATATTTT. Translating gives CASNQGIGNTIYF.

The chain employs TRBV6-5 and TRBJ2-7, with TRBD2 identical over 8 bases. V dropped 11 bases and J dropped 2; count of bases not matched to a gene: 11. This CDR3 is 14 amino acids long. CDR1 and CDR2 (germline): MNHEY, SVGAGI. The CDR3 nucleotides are TGTGCCGCGTCCCCCGGGACTAGGCCCTACGAGCAGTACTTC. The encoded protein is CAASPGTRPYEQYF.

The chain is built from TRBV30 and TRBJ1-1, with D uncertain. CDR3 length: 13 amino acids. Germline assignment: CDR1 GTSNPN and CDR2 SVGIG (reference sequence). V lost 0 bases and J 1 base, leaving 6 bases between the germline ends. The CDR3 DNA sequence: TGTGCCTGGAGTGTCTCTGCGAACACTGAAGCTTTCTTT. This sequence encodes CAWSVSANTEAFF. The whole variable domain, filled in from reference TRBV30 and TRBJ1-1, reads SQTIHQWPATLVQPVGSPLSLECTVEGTSNPNLYWYRQAAGRGLQLLFYSVGIGQISSEVPQNLSASRPQDRQFILSSKKLLLSDSGFYLCAWSVSANTEAFFGQGTRLTVV.

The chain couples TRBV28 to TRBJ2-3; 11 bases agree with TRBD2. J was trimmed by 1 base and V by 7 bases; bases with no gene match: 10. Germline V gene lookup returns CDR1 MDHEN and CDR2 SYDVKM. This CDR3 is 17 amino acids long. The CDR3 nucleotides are TGTGCCAGCACTCGGAGACTAGCGGGAACCCGCACAGATACGCAGTATTTT. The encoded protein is CASTRRLAGTRTDTQYF.

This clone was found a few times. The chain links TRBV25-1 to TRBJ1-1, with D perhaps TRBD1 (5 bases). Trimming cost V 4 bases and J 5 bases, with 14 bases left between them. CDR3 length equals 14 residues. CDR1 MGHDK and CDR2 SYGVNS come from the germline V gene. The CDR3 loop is CASSGPGGGTEAFF. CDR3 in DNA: TGTGCCAGCAGTGGCCCCGGGGGTGGAACTGAAGCTTTCTTT. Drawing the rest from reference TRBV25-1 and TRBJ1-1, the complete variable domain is EADIYQTPRYLVIGTGKKITLECSQTMGHDKMYWYQQDPGMELHLIHYSYGVNSTEKGDLSSESTVSRIRTEHFPLTLESARPSHTSQYLCASSGPGGGTEAFFGQGTRLTVV.

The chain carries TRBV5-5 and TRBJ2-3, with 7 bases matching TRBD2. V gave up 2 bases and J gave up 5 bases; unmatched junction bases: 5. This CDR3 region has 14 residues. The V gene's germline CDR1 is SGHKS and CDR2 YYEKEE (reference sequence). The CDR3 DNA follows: TGTGCCAGCAGCTTCCGGGGGGAGCTAGATACGCAGTATTTT. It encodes CASSFRGELDTQYF.

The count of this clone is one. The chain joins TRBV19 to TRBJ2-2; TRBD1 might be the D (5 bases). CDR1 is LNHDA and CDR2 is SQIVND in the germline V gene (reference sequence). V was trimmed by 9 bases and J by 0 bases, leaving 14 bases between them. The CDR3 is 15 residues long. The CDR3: CASNGHIANTGELFF. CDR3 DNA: TGTGCCAGCAACGGACATATCGCGAACACCGGGGAGCTGTTTTTT.

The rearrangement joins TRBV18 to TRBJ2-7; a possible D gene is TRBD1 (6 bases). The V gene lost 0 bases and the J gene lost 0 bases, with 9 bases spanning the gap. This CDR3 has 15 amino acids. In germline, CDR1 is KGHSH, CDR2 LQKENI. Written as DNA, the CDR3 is TGTGCCAGCTCACCACCGACAGGAGCCTCCTACGAGCAGTACTTC. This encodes CASSPPTGASYEQYF.

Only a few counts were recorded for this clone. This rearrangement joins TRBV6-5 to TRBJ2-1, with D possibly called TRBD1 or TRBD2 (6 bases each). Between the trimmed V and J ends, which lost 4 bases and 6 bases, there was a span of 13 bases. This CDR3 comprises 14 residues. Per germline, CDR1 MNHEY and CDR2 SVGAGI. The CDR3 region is CASSFPGAGNEQFF. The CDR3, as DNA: TGTGCCAGCAGTTTCCCGGGGGCGGGCAATGAGCAGTTCTTC.

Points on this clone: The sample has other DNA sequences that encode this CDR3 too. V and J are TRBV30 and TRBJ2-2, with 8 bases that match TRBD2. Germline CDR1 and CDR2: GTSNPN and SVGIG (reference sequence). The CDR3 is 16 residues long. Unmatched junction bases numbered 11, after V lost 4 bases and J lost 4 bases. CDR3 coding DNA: TGTGCCTGGACCCCTTTCCCCGGGGGGGGCACCGGGGAGCTGTTTTTT. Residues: CAWTPFPGGGTGELFF.

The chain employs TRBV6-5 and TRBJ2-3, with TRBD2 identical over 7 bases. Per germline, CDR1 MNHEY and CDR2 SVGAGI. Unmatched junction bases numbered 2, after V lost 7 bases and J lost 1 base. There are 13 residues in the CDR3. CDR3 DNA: TGTGCCAGCATTGGGGGGGGCACAGATACGCAGTATTTT. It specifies CASIGGGTDTQYF.

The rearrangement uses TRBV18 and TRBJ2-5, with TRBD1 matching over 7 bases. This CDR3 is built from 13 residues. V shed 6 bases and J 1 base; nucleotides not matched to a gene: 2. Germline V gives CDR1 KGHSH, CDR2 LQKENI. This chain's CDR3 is CASSGTAQETQYF. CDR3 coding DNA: TGTGCCAGCTCCGGGACAGCCCAAGAGACCCAGTACTTC.

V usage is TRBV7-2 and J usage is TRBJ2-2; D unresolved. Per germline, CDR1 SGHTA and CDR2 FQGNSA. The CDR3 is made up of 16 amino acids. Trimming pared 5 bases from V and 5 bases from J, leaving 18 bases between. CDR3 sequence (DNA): TGTGCCAGCAGCACTCGGACCATCATCCGGACCGGGGAGCTGTTTTTT. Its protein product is CASSTRTIIRTGELFF.